This T cell receptor beta chain was retrieved from a study of Graves' ophthalmopathy and Graves' hyperthyroidism. Study-wide points: Blood repertoires reportedly contained most expanded thyroid clonotypes above 0.001 frequency.

Disease in donors with ophthalmopathy had moderate-to-severe activity, CAS ≥3, NOSPECS ≥4 and under 3 months' duration. Enrollment excluded any patients with other autoimmune diseases, uncontrolled infections, pregnancy or lactation. The authors diagnosed from clinical symptoms, serum thyroxine, TRAb, thyroid ultrasound and orbital computed tomography. V lost 5 bases and J lost 0; bases outside the gene matches: 7. The CDR3 spans 15 residues. The germline V gene encodes CDR1 LGHNA and CDR2 YSLEER. This clonotype was detected ten times or more. What it binds is unknown. For repertoire sequencing, the TCR beta CDR3 regions were amplified from RNA transcripts. RT-PCR was first run with HTBI primers, then multiplex PCR in a second round. A single record per CDR3 protein comes from TCRdb applying MiXCR to the multiplex PCR reads. There are about 400,000 distinct CDR3 sequences in the sample; approximately 16% occur only once, and approximately 1.4% lies in the top ten.

The origin of this receptor is a woman aged 18-30 years with Graves' ophthalmopathy. The chain joins TRBV4-3 to TRBJ2-7; 7 nucleotides align to TRBD2. The sample taken for sequencing was peripheral blood. The CDR3, as DNA: TGCGCCAGCAGCGGCGGGGCGGGAGTCTCCTACGAGCAGTACTTC. It is translated as CASSGGAGVSYEQYF.